The rows below give T cell receptor beta chains drawn from one sample of a study of human T cells and chemical hapten exposure. MiXCR was run by TCRdb on the RACE reads, yielding one entry per CDR3 protein. Of roughly 80,000 distinct CDR3 sequences in the sample, about 11% are singletons; the top ten hold approximately 4.6%. This specimen was whole blood, taken in connection with sensitization to the hapten diphenylcyclopropenone (DPC). These receptors all come from a woman in her fifties or sixties with alopecia areata. Some clones in this sample may be carry-over from other donors' samples. The CDR3 runs from the conserved cysteine through the conserved F or W. A D gene is named only where the DNA matches it firmly.

D	J	V	CDR3
TRBD2	TRBJ2-7	TRBV4-2	CASSQAPLGAGSSYEQYF
TRBD2	TRBJ2-3	TRBV29-1	CSGTSGRLVTDTQYF
TRBD1	TRBJ1-2	TRBV7-2	CASSPQGARYGYTF
TRBD1	TRBJ2-3	TRBV6-2/TRBV6-3	CASGQNTDTQYF
TRBD1	TRBJ1-1	TRBV20-1	CSARQTGGTEAFF
.	TRBJ1-2	TRBV6-1	CASSYQAETGGGYTF
.	TRBJ2-7	TRBV3-1	CASSKGGQREQYF
TRBD2	TRBJ2-1	TRBV27	CASSSSGRPLEQFF
TRBD1	TRBJ1-2	TRBV28	CASRPYDRGQDGYTF
TRBD1	TRBJ2-7	TRBV28	CASSTGVSYEQYF
TRBD2	TRBJ2-3	TRBV7-2	CASVHGGLAGGTDTQYF
TRBD1	TRBJ2-7	TRBV28	CASSSRTGRYEQYF
.	TRBJ2-3	TRBV28	CASSLWTGEGTQYF
.	TRBJ2-6	TRBV7-9	CASSYYVSQRSGANVLTF
TRBD1	TRBJ2-1	TRBV5-4	CASSLIGTGSRNEQFF
.	TRBJ1-2	TRBV29-1	CSVTAPQGIYGYTF
.	TRBJ2-1	TRBV2	CASLARSYNEQFF
.	TRBJ2-3	TRBV7-2	CASSLVTTDTQYF
.	TRBJ1-5	TRBV5-1	CASSYGRNQPQHF
.	TRBJ2-5	TRBV29-1	CSVAVETQYF
.	TRBJ2-7	TRBV6-2/TRBV6-3	CAAQSSYEQYF
TRBD1	TRBJ2-7	TRBV13	CASSPSGQGSYEQYF
.	TRBJ2-2	TRBV18	CASSPGGEGTGELFF
TRBD2	TRBJ2-3	TRBV30	CAWSVGGSPDTQYF
.	TRBJ2-1	TRBV10-1	CASSESKGSYNEQFF
TRBD2	TRBJ2-3	TRBV7-8	CASSRLAGLSTDTQYF
.	TRBJ1-3	TRBV16	CASSQSGVGNTIYF
TRBD2	TRBJ2-7	TRBV20-1	CSARDPSGRSSYEQYF
TRBD1	TRBJ1-1	TRBV11-2	CASSSGTGIGTEAFF
.	TRBJ2-4	TRBV5-1	CASAWEAGLGSAKNIQYF
TRBD1	TRBJ2-6	TRBV7-6	CASSPRQGTPSGANVLTF
TRBD1	TRBJ1-2	TRBV15	CATSRGQGVWYGYTF
.	TRBJ2-5	TRBV6-2/TRBV6-3	CASSFRWGMEETQYF
.	TRBJ2-6	TRBV18	CASLLLSGTGANVLTF
TRBD2	TRBJ2-5	TRBV7-9	CASSRPGLVDKETQYF
TRBD1	TRBJ1-1	TRBV6-4	CASSGQGTEAFF
.	TRBJ1-6	TRBV30	CAWSAADNSPLHF